This T cell receptor (beta chain) was identified in a study of breast tumors, draining lymph nodes, adjacent tissues. Study-level points and caveats: Tumors had less TCR diversity than lymph nodes, more than nontumor tissue.

TCRdb itself ran the multiplex PCR reads through MiXCR, one entry per CDR3 protein. The table lists approximately 120,000 distinct CDR3 sequences, 21% of them singletons. Notes on this clonotype: Its antigen is as yet unknown. The junction does not match germline at one end; this may be a read error.

Axillary draining lymph nodes of breast cancer patients supplied the node samples. This CDR3 is 15 amino acids long. The V gene's germline CDR1 is KGHSH and CDR2 LQKENI. Sequencing was done on a sample of axillary lymph node tissue. This clonotype originated in a female donor with breast cancer. Some clones in this sample may be carry-over from other donors' samples. The rearrangement uses TRBV18 and TRBJ1-6; D unclear. CDR3 in amino acids: CASSPDGISNSLLYF. DNA for the CDR3: TGTGCCAGCTCCCCCGATGGGATTAGTAATTCACTCCTCTACTTT.